The clone carrying this TCR beta chain was picked up many times. Antigen specificity is unknown. This record comes from a study of Graves' ophthalmopathy and Graves' hyperthyroidism. The wider study: The authors collected peripheral blood at initial diagnosis, before any treatment. General observations from the study: The model reached around 64% sensitivity and roughly 76% specificity for predicting ophthalmopathy progression.

Where ophthalmopathy was present, donors had moderate-to-severe activity, CAS ≥3, NOSPECS ≥4 and duration under 3 months. Clinical symptoms, serum thyroxine, TRAb, thyroid ultrasound and orbital computed tomography formed the basis of diagnosis. V was cut by 1 base and J by 2 bases, with 12 bases left in between. Germline assignment: CDR1 SGHRS and CDR2 YFSETQ. The CDR3 totals 15 residues. CDR3 regions of TCR beta were amplified from RNA transcripts. After a first-round RT-PCR with HTBI primers, a second-round multiplex PCR was run. TCRdb reprocessed the multiplex PCR reads with MiXCR, giving one entry per CDR3 protein. Of about 210,000 distinct CDR3 sequences in the sample, around 30% are singletons; the top ten hold approximately 9.6%.

The TCR sequence derives from a man aged 45-65 years with Graves' ophthalmopathy. This chain connects TRBV5-1 to TRBJ2-5; D not resolved. The sequenced material came from peripheral blood. The DNA of the CDR3 is TGCGCCAGCAGCTTGACTTGGGATGGGCAAGAGACCCAGTACTTC. Protein sequence: CASSLTWDGQETQYF.